A single TCR beta chain is shown here with its context. TCRdb's copy holds only in-frame clones and misses some; the assay was immunoSEQ multiplex PCR. Of about 160,000 clones listed, over 80% are singletons. These data are taken from a study of cytomegalovirus exposure and HLA in healthy donors. The source material was PBMCs. The clonotype comes from a man younger than 40 in good health and CMV-seropositive.

As DNA, the CDR3 is TGTGCCAGCAGCTTAGAGGGTGGAAGGTCGGGGGTGCAGTACTTC. Protein: CASSLEGGRSGVQYF. The V call is TRBV7-6, the J call TRBJ2-7, with D tentatively TRBD2 (6 bases). This CDR3 contains 15 residues. V was pared by 1 base and J by 9 bases, with 19 bases between. From germline, CDR1 is SGHVS and CDR2 FNYEAQ.